This TCR beta chain derives from a study of cytomegalovirus exposure and HLA in healthy donors. Study context: Roughly 180 million T cells yielded over 90 million unique TCR beta sequences in earlier analysis.

Comments on this clone: Antigen unknown. At one of its ends the junction is not consistent with the germline gene, which may arise from a read error.

A multiplex PCR was run with 60 Vbeta primers and 13 Jbeta primers. Repertoires were generated with immunoSEQ multiplex PCR, while TCRdb's copy carries only in-frame clones and drops some. The sample records around 150,000 clones, approximately 68% being singletons. Germline V gene data show CDR1 as SEHNR and CDR2 as FQNEAQ (reference sequence). The CDR3 has 12 amino acids. Broader study findings: Association of approximately 16,000 TCR beta sequences with HLA alleles was found at 0.05 false discovery rate in a later analysis. The authors later linked a missense DCLRE1C variant to TCR beta V- and J-gene trimming.

This receptor was taken from a man aged 35 to 55 in good health and CMV-seronegative. Sequencing input: PBMCs. The V call is TRBV7-9, the J call TRBJ2-7; possibly TRBD1 for D (6 bases). DNA of the CDR3: TGTTCCAGCAGCTTTGGACAGTACGAGCAGTACTTC. Translated, it gives CSSSFGQYEQYF.